This is a list of T cell receptor beta chains from one sample in a study of blood T cell repertoires in COVID-19. Sequencing was performed with immunoSEQ multiplex PCR; in TCRdb, only in-frame clones are kept and a portion is missing. The repertoire includes roughly 18,000 clones, 89% of them detected once, and about 12% sits in the top ten. The sample consisted of peripheral blood. These receptors all come from a man in his 60s with active COVID-19. CDR3s leave out the opening cysteine and the closing phenylalanine or tryptophan. Clone size is given for some rows only: seen once, a few or many times, or a class if the clone is expanded.

TRBV5-1,NA,ASSLGTGGLSEQY
TRBV3-1/TRBV3-2,NA,ASSLRTSGPDTQY
TRBV9,NA,ASSPIRGYIYEQY
TRBV5-1,NA,ASSLAVSGQGTDTQY
TRBV21-1,NA,ASETGQAF
TRBV27,NA,ASSSPPIWLAGGDSYNEQF
TRBV7-9,NA,ASSLALGGGDNEQF
TRBV11-3,NA,ASSSPTSSYNEQF
TRBV6-2/TRBV6-3,NA,ASSYSITGGGYT
TRBV11-2,NA,ASSSEPGQRQETQY
TRBV13,NA,ASSLGTGGHSYEQY
TRBV2,NA,ASRPGGGGLDEQY
TRBV18,NA,ASSPLGGRDNEQF
TRBV3-1/TRBV3-2,NA,ASSRTTFIRQETQY
TRBV27,NA,ARFNLRVGGYCYGYT
TRBV6-6,NA,ASSYATNNQPQH
TRBV27,NA,ASSSGGRESSEQY
TRBV28,NA,ASSQLGQGNLNYGYT
TRBV28,NA,ASSLPTGSFLETQY
TRBV11-2,once,ASSRDRLYGYT
TRBV29-1,NA,SVDSTDTQY
TRBV7-2,NA,ASSYRGHQETQY
TRBV11-3,NA,ASSPQGTGEQY
TRBV4-3,NA,ASSQDPAGGEDTQY
TRBV11-3,NA,ASSLDSHSYEQY
TRBV29-1,NA,SVEPYQGPGTSMRNEQF
TRBV6-5,NA,ASSYSGTVDYEQY
TRBV5-8,NA,ASSLEGFMGGYT
TRBV7-9,few,ASSLALVENYGYT
TRBV7-9,NA,ASGRLAAYNEQF
TRBV7-8,NA,ASSLAQGPTEAF
TRBV30,NA,AWNGQGPETQY
TRBV19,NA,ASSISSGSFGEQF
TRBV14,few,ASSQDSYGYT
TRBV6-5,once,ASRTGGIETQY
TRBV18,NA,ASSPSGGLDQPQH
TRBV7-9,NA,ASSKTGQGSSGPQH
TRBV19,NA,ASTTPGWGGDTEAF
TRBV11-1,NA,ASSLASGTTTYEQY
TRBV5-1,NA,ASSLVGGANTEAF
TRBV7-3,few,ASSTTGGRSPLH
TRBV7-6,NA,ASSLTGRGAGRTDTQY
TRBV6-5,NA,ASSFSRGHEQF
TRBV7-9,NA,ASSLYTGQAYGYT
TRBV19,few,ASSLTGIPRNSPLH
TRBV7-9,NA,ASSLSGTPSTDTQY
TRBV5-8,NA,ASSLNVGGWNYGYT
TRBV9,NA,ASSARSPGAGGYNEQF
TRBV5-6,NA,ASSRGTGRPGNTIY
TRBV18,NA,ASSSTSGDTDTQY
TRBV13,NA,ASSFGEGDTEAF
TRBV30,NA,AWSLEGYSPLH
TRBV5-8,NA,ASSLERGSSYNEQF
TRBV5-1,NA,ASSLLEAGTEAF
TRBV5-1,NA,ASSLIGGGPQETQY
TRBV11-2,NA,ASSPTTSGGAYEQY
TRBV10-3,few,AISDPSGGAPGELF